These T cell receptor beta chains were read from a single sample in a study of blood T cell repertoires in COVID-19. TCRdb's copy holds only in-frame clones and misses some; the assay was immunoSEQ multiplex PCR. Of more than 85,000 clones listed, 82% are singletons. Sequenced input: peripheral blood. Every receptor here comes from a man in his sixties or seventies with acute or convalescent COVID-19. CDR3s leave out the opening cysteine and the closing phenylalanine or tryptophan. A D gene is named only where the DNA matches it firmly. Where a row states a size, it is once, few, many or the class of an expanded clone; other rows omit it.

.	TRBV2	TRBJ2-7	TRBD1	ASNRLRGYEQY
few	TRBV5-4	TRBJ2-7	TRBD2	ASSTSGGSNEQY
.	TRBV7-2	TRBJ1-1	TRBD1	ASSFGRGNAEAF
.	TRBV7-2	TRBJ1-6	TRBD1	ASSLAAQGFNTPLH
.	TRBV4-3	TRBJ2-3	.	ASSPELADTQY
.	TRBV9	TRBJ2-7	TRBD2	ASSVDSAGRVSEQY
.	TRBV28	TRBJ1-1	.	ASRGRQARDTEAF
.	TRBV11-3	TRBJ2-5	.	ASSPGIGEPQETQY
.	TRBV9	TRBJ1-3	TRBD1	ASSDPTGTLGNTIY
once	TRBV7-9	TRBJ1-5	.	ASSLRGYQPQH
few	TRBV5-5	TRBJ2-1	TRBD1	ASSIGQGIDEQF
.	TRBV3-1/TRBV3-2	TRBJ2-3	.	ASSSFRGDTQY
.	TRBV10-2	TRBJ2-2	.	ASSDRGRTTGELF
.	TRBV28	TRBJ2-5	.	ASKAAGKETQY
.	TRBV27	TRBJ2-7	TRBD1	ASSSGQGSYEQY
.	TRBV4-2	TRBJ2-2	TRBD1	ASSYPTGGSNTGELF
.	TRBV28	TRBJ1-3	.	ASSRSTSGNTIY
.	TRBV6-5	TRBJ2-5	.	ASRLQGGAQTQY
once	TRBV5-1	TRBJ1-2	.	ASSGGGRSNYGYT
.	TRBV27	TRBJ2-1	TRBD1	ASRGQAHVNEQF
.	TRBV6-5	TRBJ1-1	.	ASSYSGQYTEAF
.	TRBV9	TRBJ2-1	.	ASSGGGSSYNEQF
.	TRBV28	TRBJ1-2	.	ASSSPRGVAGYT
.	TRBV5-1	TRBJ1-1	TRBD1	ASSLGVGQDEAF
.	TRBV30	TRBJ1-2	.	AWSSGDYGYT
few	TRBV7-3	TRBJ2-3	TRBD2	ASSAGTSGSTQY
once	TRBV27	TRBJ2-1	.	ASSWAGLHEQF
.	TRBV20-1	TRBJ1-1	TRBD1	SASERDRGSTEAF